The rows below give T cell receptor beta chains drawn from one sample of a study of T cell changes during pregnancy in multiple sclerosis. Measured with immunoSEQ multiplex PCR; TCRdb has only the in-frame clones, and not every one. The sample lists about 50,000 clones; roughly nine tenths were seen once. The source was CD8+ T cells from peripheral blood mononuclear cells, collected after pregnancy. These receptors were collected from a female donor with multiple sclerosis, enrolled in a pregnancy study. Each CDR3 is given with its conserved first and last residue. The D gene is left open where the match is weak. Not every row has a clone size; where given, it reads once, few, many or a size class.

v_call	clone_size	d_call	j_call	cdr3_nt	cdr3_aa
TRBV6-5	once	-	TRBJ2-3	TGTGCCAGCAGTTACTCCTCTGCAGATACGCAGTATTTT	CASSYSSADTQYF
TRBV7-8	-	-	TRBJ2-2	TGTGCCAGCAGCTTAGCGTCCCAGGAGCTGTTTTTT	CASSLASQELFF
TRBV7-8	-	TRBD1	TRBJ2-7	TGTGCCAGCAGTGCACCGGGACAGGGGTTGGGCGAGCAGTACTTC	CASSAPGQGLGEQYF
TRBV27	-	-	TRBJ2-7	TGTGCCAGCAGTTTATTGCCAGGGGGGAGTCGCGAGCAGTACTTC	CASSLLPGGSREQYF
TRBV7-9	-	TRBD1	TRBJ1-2	TGTGCCAGCAGCCCGGGACAGGGATTCTATGGCTACACCTTC	CASSPGQGFYGYTF
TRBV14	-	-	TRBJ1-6	TGTGCCAGCAGCCAAGACGGACGGGGAAATTCACCCCTCCACTTT	CASSQDGRGNSPLHF
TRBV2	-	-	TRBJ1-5	TGTGCCAGCAGTGAAGGACAGGACCGCAATCAGCCCCAGCATTTT	CASSEGQDRNQPQHF
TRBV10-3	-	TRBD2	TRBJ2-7	TGTGCCATCAGTGGTTGGGTGACTAGCGGGACCTACGAGCAGTACTTC	CAISGWVTSGTYEQYF
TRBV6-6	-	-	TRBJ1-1	TGTGCCAGCGTCAAACTGGCGGGGAGAGGAACTGAAGCTTTCTTT	CASVKLAGRGTEAFF
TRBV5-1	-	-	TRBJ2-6	TGCGCCAGCAGCTTAGAGGGCTCTGGGGCCAACGTCCTGACTTTC	CASSLEGSGANVLTF
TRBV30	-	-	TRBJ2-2	TGTGCCTTCTCCGGCGGGGAGCTGTTTTTT	CAFSGGELFF
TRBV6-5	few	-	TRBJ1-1	TGTGCCAGCAGTACAAACCCAGGGAACACTGAAGCTTTCTTT	CASSTNPGNTEAFF
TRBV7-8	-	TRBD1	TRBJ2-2	TGTGCCAGCAGCCACATGACAGGGAAGCTGTTTTTT	CASSHMTGKLFF
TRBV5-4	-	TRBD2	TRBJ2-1	TGTGCCAGCAGCTGGGGGGTAGCGGGGGGGTCCTACAATGAGCAGTTCTTC	CASSWGVAGGSYNEQFF
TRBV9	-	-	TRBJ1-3	TGTGCCAGCAGCGGAGGGGGTTCTGGAAACACCATATATTTT	CASSGGGSGNTIYF